This TCR beta chain was obtained from a study of blood T cells in healthy people across ages. CDR1 is SNHLY and CDR2 is FYNNEI in the germline V gene. The CDR3 totals 13 residues. The V gene lost 6 bases and the J gene lost 3 bases, with 11 bases spanning the gap. Together with a sample-barcoded 5' primer, a J-beta primer mix was included in a second PCR lasting about 7 to 11 cycles. TCRdb passed the 5' RACE reads through MiXCR, listing each CDR3 protein once. The table has about 1,000,000 distinct CDR3 sequences, around 45% seen once; the top ten hold approximately 20%. Each of the donors had roughly 9.7 milliliters of peripheral blood drawn into EDTA-treated Vacutainer tubes. Researchers isolated at least 6.5 million PBMCs per sample.

Sequencing was done on a sample of blood. The V gene is TRBV2, the J gene TRBJ1-2; D call uncertain. The source is a woman aged 60-70 years in good health. CDR3 sequence reads: CASRNDPYYGYTF. DNA of the CDR3: TGTGCCAGCAGAAACGACCCTTACTATGGCTACACCTTC.